This T cell receptor (beta chain) was captured in a study of T cell responses to AZD1222 COVID-19 vaccine (dated by TCRdb to the early 2020s). A note on the overall study: AZD1222 recipients with second doses at about 4 weeks or about 12 weeks were pooled, because spike-specific TCR depth and breadth did not differ between schedules. TCR sequencing covered roughly 230 trial participants: 200 to 220 given two doses of AZD1222 and 26 given two doses of MenACWY control vaccine. Trial participants were enrolled into age subgroups of 18-55, 56-69 and 70-plus years, which contained approximately 150, 28 and 58 TCR-sequenced participants, respectively. The paper as a whole reports these results and caveats: Participants were mostly white British, with more females than males. The authors suggested clonal diversity may have been underestimated. No day 14 peak-response samples were available, so repertoires were characterized only after the peak T cell response. Reportedly, almost half of the unique spike-specific TCRs recognized epitopes lying outside the regions that are mutated in the B.1.351 and B.1.1.7 variants. After two AZD1222 doses, spike-specific TCR breadth and depth were significantly higher than at day 0 and than in MenACWY recipients. The 56-69-year group was small, and its depth increase did not reach significance, likely because of low power. Vaccine-associated CD4 TCRs spanned the whole spike protein, with dominant responses in regions 160-218 and 743-854. Only a handful of AZD1222 recipients were SARS-CoV-2 seropositive at baseline, limiting conclusions about previously exposed vaccinees.

The sample's time point label, decoded: baseline before first vaccination. Vaccinee samples were obtained from the UK trials COV001 and COV002, which included a single-blind randomized controlled phase 2/3 trial of AZD1222 (ChAdOx1 nCoV-19) in healthy adults. For TCRbeta chain sequencing, PBMC samples from trial participants were taken at day 0 and at day 28 after the second dose. Taken from cysteine to phenylalanine, the CDR3 has 12 residues. Only the CDR3 part of the read is kept: 36 bases, read in frame from the first base. CDR1 and CDR2 (LNHNV, YYDKDF) derive from the germline V gene (reference sequence). V is clipped by 3 bases and J by 6 bases, and the sequence between their germline boundaries is 7 bases long. With respect to this clone: The specificity of this receptor is unknown. No base quality information exists; no much larger clone differs at one position.

The CDR3 regions of human TCRbeta chains were analyzed by immunosequencing. Concerning the study's data processing: TCRs in the repertoires were matched against a reference library of SARS-CoV-2-specific TCRs that had been generated with the MIRA antigen-specificity platform. Breadth meant the fraction of unique TCRs that were SARS-CoV-2-associated, whereas depth meant the fraction of total T cells that were SARS-CoV-2-associated. Each spike-specific TCR was assigned to its reactive spike region and to a CD4 or CD8 class using the MIRA data. Log10-transformed breadth and depth values were compared by one-way ANOVA with Sidak's multiple comparisons tests. This is the immuneACCESS table as TCRdb keeps it, with only in-frame sequences that have V and J called. A part of the clones is gone; compared with another copy, unresolved V genes explain less than half, and the rest is unexplained. The V and J calls and the clone size are those of that table, but D and trimming were determined from the DNA. The sample profile shows 99,000 or so clones; around nine tenths of them were found once. Of the sample, 2.5% to 3% is held by the ten largest clones.

The origin of this receptor is an adult in good health. The rearrangement combines TRBV15 with TRBJ2-3, with no confidently assigned D gene. Specimen: peripheral blood, collected on day 0 of AZD1222 vaccination. The nucleotides read TGTGCCACCAGCAGCCCTTATGATACGCAGTATTTT. Translated, this is CATSSPYDTQYF. With all but the CDR3 taken from the reference TRBV15 and TRBJ2-3 genes, the full variable domain is: DAMVIQNPRYQVTQFGKPVTLSCSQTLNHNVMYWYQQKSSQAPKLLFHYYDKDFNNEADTPDNFQSRRPNTSFCFLDIRSPGLGDTAMYLCATSSPYDTQYFGPGTRLTVL.